Following are 8 T cell receptor beta chains from one sample sequenced in a study of blood T cell repertoires in COVID-19. Using immunoSEQ multiplex PCR, the repertoire was profiled, and TCRdb retains in-frame clones only, with some absent. The repertoire has hundreds of thousands of clones, more than 70% of them found once; the top ten carry over 10%. Sequenced sample: peripheral blood. These receptor sequences come from a woman aged 45-60 years with COVID-19, enrolled during active disease.

V gene TRBV3-1 (or the pseudogene TRBV3-2) combines with J gene TRBJ1-4, with 11 bases aligning to TRBD1. V was clipped by 4 bases and J by 7 bases; unmatched bases: 8. Germline CDR1 reads LGHDT; CDR2 reads YNNKEL (reference sequence). This CDR3 region has 16 residues. CDR3 nucleotides: TGTGCCAGCAGCCTTGCTACCGGGACAGGGGGTGAAAAACTGTTTTTT. Its translation: CASSLATGTGGEKLFF.

V is TRBV27 and J is TRBJ2-7; 8 nucleotides match TRBD1. V lost 6 bases and J lost 2; bases outside the gene matches: 3. Germline V lookup: CDR1 MNHEY, CDR2 SMNVEV (reference sequence). The CDR3 sequence is 13 residues long. Written as DNA, the CDR3 is TGTGCCAGCAGGCAGGGACAGGCCTACGAGCAGTACTTC. Its protein product is CASRQGQAYEQYF.

The rearrangement links TRBV5-8 to TRBJ2-7; 7 bases align to TRBD1. Per the germline V gene, CDR1 is SGHTS and CDR2 is YDEGEE. The CDR3 extends over 13 amino acids. J lost 1 base, V lost 3 bases, and 1 base had no gene match. The CDR3 coding sequence is TGTGCCAGCAGCTGGGGACAGTCCTACGAGCAGTACTTC. Protein: CASSWGQSYEQYF.

V and J are TRBV7-6 and TRBJ2-1; 8 bases align to TRBD1. The CDR3 consists of 19 residues. From germline, CDR1 is SGHVS and CDR2 FNYEAQ. V was clipped by 2 bases and J by 1 base; unmatched bases: 13. CDR3 sequence: CASSLQSRAGGMSYNEQFF. CDR3 DNA sequence: TGTGCCAGCAGCTTACAGTCTAGGGCAGGGGGCATGTCCTACAATGAGCAGTTCTTC.

V is TRBV2 and J is TRBJ1-3, with 7 bases that match TRBD1. CDR1 is SNHLY, CDR2 FYNNEI, per germline. With 1 base clipped from V and 4 bases from J, the junction kept 4 bases outside the gene matches. This CDR3 is 15 amino acids long. The CDR3, as DNA: TGTGCCAGCAGTGAAGGCGTCAGGGGGGGAAACACCATATATTTT. Its protein is CASSEGVRGGNTIYF.

This chain connects TRBV30 to TRBJ2-7; weak D call: TRBD1 (9 bases). The germline V and J ends were trimmed by 2 bases and 5 bases, with 19 bases remaining between them. The CDR3 runs 15 residues. CDR1 is GTSNPN and CDR2 is SVGIG in the germline V gene (reference sequence). CDR3 DNA sequence: TGTGCCTGGAGTACGGGGGGGACAGGGAGGAACGAGCAGTACTTC. Translation gives CAWSTGGTGRNEQYF.

The chain links TRBV30 to TRBJ1-1; D unresolved. Germline CDR1 GTSNPN, CDR2 SVGIG (reference sequence). V lost 1 base, J lost 10 bases, and 13 bases lay in between. This CDR3 is 12 amino acids long. The CDR3, as DNA: TGTGCCTGGAGTGAAGGAGCCGGCGGAGCTTTCTTT. It codes for CAWSEGAGGAFF.

This chain links TRBV5-1 with TRBJ2-5, with TRBD2 as a possible D gene (5 bases). The CDR3 loop spans 14 amino acids. V was shortened by 5 bases and J by 2 bases, with 13 bases between the two germline ends. The germline V gene has CDR1 SGHRS and CDR2 YFSETQ. CDR3 region: CASSPLALQETQYF. In nucleotides, the CDR3 is TGCGCCAGCAGTCCCTTAGCGCTACAAGAGACCCAGTACTTC.